Listed here is a single T cell receptor (beta chain). What it binds is not known. Generated by immunoSEQ multiplex PCR, the TCRdb table keeps only in-frame clones and is missing some. The sample carries approximately 20,000 clones, 75% to 85% recorded once. This sample was included in a study of CD4 T cells in relation to SARS-CoV-2 and coronaviruses. As for the study in general: After roughly 11 days of antigen culture, PBMC TCR beta CDR3s were sequenced.

The germline V gene encodes CDR1 MGHRA and CDR2 YSYEKL. V was pared by 8 bases and J by 2 bases, with 15 bases between. There are 15 residues in the CDR3. Study-level points and caveats: Monoreactive clones expanded significantly more to SARS-CoV-2 than crossreactive clones did.

Before the COVID-19 pandemic, during about 2011-2019, CD4+ T cells were taken from unexposed donors. After about ten days of culture, CD4+ T cells were isolated. Fresh IL-2 medium replaced half the medium on days 3 and 7. The sequencing sample was made of CD4+ T cells from PBMCs, cultured in vitro. The sequence derives from a human donor in good health. The rearrangement links TRBV4-1 to TRBJ2-2; tentative D call: TRBD2 (5 bases). CDR3 loop: CASGSRLSNTGELFF. The CDR3 bases are TGCGCCAGCGGGAGTCGACTATCCAACACCGGGGAGCTGTTTTTT.